Listed here are 32 T cell receptor beta chains from one sample, sequenced in a study of identifying expanded T cells in peripheral blood. Using immunoSEQ multiplex PCR, the repertoire was profiled, and TCRdb retains in-frame clones only, with some absent. The sample consists of about 100,000 clones, 86% of them appearing once. Specimen: blood. The source is a person aged 18 to 69 in good health.

The chain employs TRBV5-1 and TRBJ1-2; no clear D. Germline lookup yields CDR1 SGHRS and CDR2 YFSETQ. Between the trimmed V and J ends, which lost 3 bases and 7 bases, there was a span of 7 bases. CDR3 length: 11 residues. CDR3 nucleotides: TGCGCCAGCAGCTCAAGAAGTGGCTACACCTTC. As protein: CASSSRSGYTF. Drawing the rest from reference TRBV5-1 and TRBJ1-2, the complete variable domain is KAGVTQTPRYLIKTRGQQVTLSCSPISGHRSVSWYQQTPGQGLQFLFEYFSETQRNKGNFPGRFSGRQFSNSRSEMNVSTLELGDSALYLCASSSRSGYTFGSGTRLTVV.

The J gene is TRBJ2-7, the V gene TRBV11-2; possible D gene TRBD1, 5 bases. Trimming removed 5 bases from V and 5 bases from J, with 16 bases in between. The CDR3 is 14 amino acids. The germline CDR1 and CDR2 sequences are SGHAT and FQNNGV. The CDR3 is CASSGEKQEHEQYF. The DNA for the CDR3 is TGTGCCAGCAGCGGAGAAAAACAGGAGCACGAGCAGTACTTC.

The V gene is TRBV12-5, the J gene TRBJ1-2, with 7 bases lining up with TRBD1. Trimming removed 5 bases from V and 7 bases from J; junction bases left unmatched: 10. Germline V gene lookup returns CDR1 LGHNT and CDR2 FRNRAP. The CDR3 sequence is 14 residues long. The CDR3 loop reads CASGATTGKVGYTF. As DNA, the CDR3 is TGTGCTAGTGGTGCCACGACAGGGAAGGTTGGCTACACCTTC.

The CDR3 coding sequence is TGTGCCAGCAGCCCCCGGGAGGACTACACTGAAGCTTTCTTT. Its translation: CASSPREDYTEAFF. V is TRBV11-3 and J is TRBJ1-1; D not resolved. The CDR3 is 14 residues long. Germline CDR1 and CDR2: SGHNT and YENEEA. V was cut by 5 bases and J by 3 bases, with 13 bases left in between.

The chain employs TRBV2 and TRBJ2-7; 9 nucleotides line up with TRBD2. Looked up from germline, CDR1 is SNHLY and CDR2 is FYNNEI. CDR3 length: 18 amino acids. With 3 bases clipped from V and 1 base from J, the junction kept 13 bases outside the gene matches. As DNA, the CDR3 is TGTGCCAGCAGTGATGTAGGTCATCCTAGCGGGGCTTCCTACGAGCAGTACTTC. Translation: CASSDVGHPSGASYEQYF.

V is TRBV7-6 and J is TRBJ2-7, with D possibly being TRBD1 or TRBD2 (5 bases each). CDR3 size: 14 residues. Per the germline V gene, CDR1 is SGHVS and CDR2 is FNYEAQ. V lost 3 bases and J 7 bases, leaving 16 bases between the germline ends. CDR3 DNA sequence: TGTGCCAGCAGCTTTGGTAGGGGAGTAGGGGAGCAGTACTTC. It translates to CASSFGRGVGEQYF.

V gene TRBV6-1 combines with J gene TRBJ1-4, with 10 positions matching TRBD1. CDR3 length equals 14 residues. V shed 5 bases and J 6 bases; nucleotides not matched to a gene: 3. Germline CDR1 and CDR2: MNHNS and SASEGT. The CDR3 DNA reads as TGTGCCAGCAGTTCCGGGACAGGGGATGAAAAACTGTTTTTT. Its translation is CASSSGTGDEKLFF.

CDR3 residues: CASSDEWKPYNEQFF. The DNA of the CDR3 is TGCGCCAGCAGTGACGAGTGGAAGCCCTACAATGAGCAGTTCTTC. The chain couples TRBV10-1 to TRBJ2-1; D is unresolved. CDR3 size: 15 residues. CDR1 and CDR2 from the germline V gene are WNHNN and SYGVQD (reference sequence). Trimming pared 3 bases from V and 2 bases from J, leaving 11 bases between.

The rearrangement uses TRBV7-2 and TRBJ2-1; D is unclear. The V gene's germline CDR1 is SGHTA and CDR2 FQGNSA. CDR3 length: 14 residues. The V and J ends lost 3 bases and 2 bases respectively, with 8 bases between them. The CDR3 region has the DNA TGTGCCAGCAGCTTCACGGTACCCTACAATGAGCAGTTCTTC. Its translation: CASSFTVPYNEQFF.

The table lists this clone with a count of one. The chain has TRBV19 and TRBJ2-7; weak D call: TRBD1 (5 bases). Germline V gives CDR1 LNHDA, CDR2 SQIVND (reference sequence). The CDR3 length is 14 residues. Trimming removed 3 bases at V and 3 bases at J, with 12 bases between. This CDR3 reads CASSINRPGYEQYF. DNA of the CDR3: TGTGCCAGTAGTATTAACAGGCCGGGCTACGAGCAGTACTTC.

The V call is TRBV19, the J call TRBJ2-7; maybe TRBD1 (6 bases). The CDR3 has 15 amino acids. Germline V gives CDR1 LNHDA, CDR2 SQIVND (reference sequence). Trimming took 5 bases from V and 2 from J, leaving 16 bases between them. The CDR3 spells CASSERDTRAYEQYF. Written as DNA, the CDR3 is TGTGCCAGTAGTGAGAGGGACACCCGAGCCTACGAGCAGTACTTC. Supplemented by reference TRBV19 and TRBJ2-7, the full variable domain reads DGGITQSPKYLFRKEGQNVTLSCEQNLNHDAMYWYRQDPGQGLRLIYYSQIVNDFQKGDIAEGYSVSREKKESFPLTVTSAQKNPTAFYLCASSERDTRAYEQYFGPGTRLTVT.

The chain joins TRBV6-1 to TRBJ2-1; TRBD1 is a possible D gene (5 bases). The length of the CDR3 is 17 residues. Trimming took off 0 bases at V and 5 bases at J, with 17 bases between the two ends. Germline V gene sequence: CDR1 MNHNS, CDR2 SASEGT. The CDR3 spells CASSEALRAGPHNEQFF. DNA for the CDR3: TGTGCCAGCAGTGAAGCGCTTCGGGCAGGGCCCCACAATGAGCAGTTCTTC.

The J gene is TRBJ1-1, the V gene TRBV29-1, with 7 bases that match TRBD1. The CDR3 contains 14 residues. Germline trimming cut 4 bases from V and 6 bases from J; bases unmatched to any gene: 11. Germline lookup yields CDR1 SQVTM and CDR2 ANQGSEA. The CDR3 region has the DNA TGCAGCGTTGGGAGGGACAGCACCTACTCTGAAGCTTTCTTT. Translation: CSVGRDSTYSEAFF. The full variable domain, rest sourced from reference TRBV29-1 and TRBJ1-1, is SAVISQKPSRDICQRGTSLTIQCQVDSQVTMMFWYRQQPGQSLTLIATANQGSEATYESGFVIDKFPISRPNLTFSTLTVSNMSPEDSSIYLCSVGRDSTYSEAFFGQGTRLTVV.

The CDR3 DNA reads TGTGCCAGCAGCTTTATGCAGGCAACTGAAGCTTTCTTT. Translation gives CASSFMQATEAFF. This chain uses TRBV7-9 with TRBJ1-1, with D unclear. This CDR3 has 13 amino acids. Trimming took off 3 bases at V and 5 bases at J, with 10 bases between the two ends. CDR1 and CDR2 from the germline V gene are SEHNR and FQNEAQ (reference sequence).

The V gene is TRBV7-2, the J gene TRBJ2-3, with 11 bases identical to TRBD2. The germline gives CDR1 SGHTA, CDR2 FQGNSA. The CDR3 is 16 residues long. The ends lost 0 bases at V and 4 bases at J; junction bases unmatched: 3. DNA for the CDR3: TGTGCCAGCAGCTTAGCATTAGCGGGGGGGCCAGATACGCAGTATTTT. Its protein product is CASSLALAGGPDTQYF.

The chain combines TRBV15 with TRBJ2-5; 7 bases are a match to TRBD1. The junction had 0 bases not matched to a gene; V was cut back by 0 bases and J by 2 bases. Germline V lookup: CDR1 LNHNV, CDR2 YYDKDF (reference sequence). The CDR3 is 14 amino acids. CDR3 DNA: TGTGCCACCAGCAGAGACAGGGGGCAAGAGACCCAGTACTTC. This gives the protein CATSRDRGQETQYF.

The genes are TRBV11-2 and TRBJ1-1; no reliable D call. The V end was cut by 1 base, the J end by 2 bases, with 8 bases between. Germline V CDR1 and CDR2: SGHAT, FQNNGV. This CDR3 has 14 amino acids. Written as DNA, the CDR3 is TGTGCCAGCAGCTTAGCGCAAACTAACACTGAAGCTTTCTTT. Translating it yields CASSLAQTNTEAFF.

This clone has a single count. The chain joins TRBV18 to TRBJ1-2; D gene ambiguous. In germline, CDR1 is KGHSH, CDR2 LQKENI. V was clipped by 3 bases and J by 0 bases, with 17 bases between them. The CDR3 is made up of 17 amino acids. This CDR3 is CASSPETARSSNYGYTF. CDR3 DNA sequence: TGTGCCAGCTCACCGGAAACCGCCAGGAGTTCTAACTATGGCTACACCTTC.

This clone was picked up a small number of times. This same CDR3 is encoded by further DNA sequences in the sample. V gene TRBV14 combines with J gene TRBJ1-1, with D perhaps TRBD1 (5 bases). Germline V gene lookup returns CDR1 SGHDN and CDR2 FVKESK. CDR3 length equals 13 residues. The ends were cut back, 3 bases at V and 5 bases at J, with 10 bases in the middle. The CDR3 nucleotides read TGTGCCAGCAGCCAGCAGGGTAATACTGAAGCTTTCTTT. This translates into CASSQQGNTEAFF.

This chain uses TRBV11-2 with TRBJ1-2; TRBD1 agrees at 7 bases. The ends lost 5 bases at V and 6 bases at J; junction bases unmatched: 6. Per the germline V gene, CDR1 is SGHAT and CDR2 is FQNNGV. This CDR3 contains 13 residues. The CDR3 reads CASSNRQGNGYTF. The CDR3 nucleotides read TGTGCCAGCAGCAACCGACAGGGAAATGGCTACACCTTC.

V gene TRBV7-9 combines with J gene TRBJ1-1, with a tentative D call TRBD1 (6 bases). V shed 4 bases and J shed 1 base, with 13 bases lying between them. The germline V gene encodes CDR1 SEHNR and CDR2 FQNEAQ (reference sequence). The CDR3 runs 15 residues. CDR3 region: CASSYSSQGNTEAFF. The CDR3 DNA sequence: TGTGCCAGCAGCTACTCATCACAGGGGAACACTGAAGCTTTCTTT.

This chain connects TRBV6-1 to TRBJ2-7, with 11 bases that match TRBD1. The length of the CDR3 is 15 residues. With 1 base clipped from V and 3 bases from J, the junction kept 2 bases outside the gene matches. Germline lookup yields CDR1 MNHNS and CDR2 SASEGT. The CDR3 loop is CASSEEGTGGYEQYF. CDR3 in DNA: TGTGCCAGCAGTGAAGAGGGGACAGGGGGCTACGAGCAGTACTTC.

The CDR3 loop reads CASSPGRHEQYF. In DNA form, the CDR3 reads TGTGCCAGCTCACCAGGGAGGCACGAGCAGTACTTC. The chain uses TRBV18 and TRBJ2-7, with TRBD2 as a possible D gene (6 bases). CDR3 size: 12 residues. CDR1 and CDR2 (germline): KGHSH, LQKENI. Trimming cost V 2 bases and J 5 bases, with 7 bases left between them.

The V gene is TRBV4-3, the J gene TRBJ1-1; TRBD1 aligns across 8 bases. V trimming: 1 base; J trimming: 4 bases; junction bases outside the gene matches: 14. Germline assignment: CDR1 LGHNA and CDR2 YSLEER. There are 18 residues in the CDR3. The CDR3 sequence is CASSQGPSSGGWGTEAFF. The CDR3 nucleotides are TGCGCCAGCAGCCAAGGCCCCTCCTCAGGGGGCTGGGGCACTGAAGCTTTCTTT.

This chain connects TRBV27 to TRBJ2-1, with D unresolved. The length of the CDR3 is 11 residues. Germline loops: CDR1 MNHEY, CDR2 SMNVEV (reference sequence). V was pared by 4 bases and J by 5 bases, with 3 bases between. The CDR3 sequence is CASSWDNEQFF. The CDR3 coding sequence is TGTGCCAGCAGTTGGGACAATGAGCAGTTCTTC.

This chain uses TRBV2 with TRBJ1-1; D not resolved. The V end lost 0 bases, the J end lost 5 bases, and 10 bases lay between the germline ends. This CDR3 is 14 amino acids long. CDR1 is SNHLY, CDR2 FYNNEI, per germline. CDR3 bases: TGTGCCAGCAGTGAAGCAGGGTACGGGACTGAAGCTTTCTTT. This codes for CASSEAGYGTEAFF. Full variable domain (outside the CDR3, taken from reference TRBV2 and TRBJ1-1): EPEVTQTPSHQVTQMGQEVILRCVPISNHLYFYWYRQILGQKVEFLVSFYNNEISEKSEIFDDQFSVERPDGSNFTLKIRSTKLEDSAMYFCASSEAGYGTEAFFGQGTRLTVV.

The rearrangement uses TRBV7-9 and TRBJ2-3; D gene unclear. From germline, CDR1 is SEHNR and CDR2 FQNEAQ (reference sequence). Trimming pared 5 bases from V and 9 bases from J, leaving 9 bases between. The CDR3 has 11 residues. CDR3 in amino acids: CASSPGLTQYF. The CDR3 region has the DNA TGTGCCAGCAGCCCCGGCTTGACGCAGTATTTT.

V and J are TRBV9 and TRBJ2-3; maybe TRBD1 (6 bases). CDR3 length: 14 amino acids. The V and J ends lost 4 bases and 6 bases respectively, with 15 bases between them. The germline gives CDR1 SGDLS, CDR2 YYNGEE. This chain's CDR3 is CASSPRGPPDTQYF. The CDR3 nucleotides are TGTGCCAGCAGCCCCAGGGGACCGCCGGATACGCAGTATTTT.

This chain links TRBV4-3 with TRBJ1-3, with D possibly TRBD1 on 6 matching bases. V shed 3 bases and J shed 0 bases, with 15 bases lying between them. Germline lookup yields CDR1 LGHNA and CDR2 YSLEER. The CDR3 is 17 amino acids. The CDR3 loop reads CASSQATGQHSGNTIYF. The DNA of the CDR3 is TGCGCCAGCAGCCAGGCAACCGGACAGCACTCTGGAAACACCATATATTTT.

This chain joins TRBV29-1 and TRBJ1-1; 7 nucleotides match TRBD1. J lost 1 base, V lost 7 bases, and 6 bases had no gene match. The germline CDR1 and CDR2 sequences are SQVTM and ANQGSEA. This CDR3 region has 13 residues. CDR3 protein: CSGIRDRNTEAFF. The CDR3 coding sequence is TGCAGCGGGATAAGGGACAGGAACACTGAAGCTTTCTTT.

The chain uses TRBV9 and TRBJ1-1; tentatively, D is TRBD1 (5 bases). Trimming left V 4 bases short and J 0 bases short, with 19 bases between. Germline V gene data show CDR1 as SGDLS and CDR2 as YYNGEE. The CDR3 extends over 17 amino acids. CDR3 bases: TGTGCCAGCAGCCCCCGGGACCCCCAAGGGGTGAACACTGAAGCTTTCTTT. Protein: CASSPRDPQGVNTEAFF.

The chain links TRBV9 to TRBJ2-2; possibly TRBD1 for D (5 bases). Per the germline V gene, CDR1 is SGDLS and CDR2 is YYNGEE. The CDR3 consists of 17 residues. Trimming took 0 bases from V and 7 from J, leaving 19 bases between them. In DNA form, the CDR3 reads TGTGCCAGCAGCGTAGCCCGGACAAGCCGCCGGGTCGGGGAGCTGTTTTTT. Its protein is CASSVARTSRRVGELFF.